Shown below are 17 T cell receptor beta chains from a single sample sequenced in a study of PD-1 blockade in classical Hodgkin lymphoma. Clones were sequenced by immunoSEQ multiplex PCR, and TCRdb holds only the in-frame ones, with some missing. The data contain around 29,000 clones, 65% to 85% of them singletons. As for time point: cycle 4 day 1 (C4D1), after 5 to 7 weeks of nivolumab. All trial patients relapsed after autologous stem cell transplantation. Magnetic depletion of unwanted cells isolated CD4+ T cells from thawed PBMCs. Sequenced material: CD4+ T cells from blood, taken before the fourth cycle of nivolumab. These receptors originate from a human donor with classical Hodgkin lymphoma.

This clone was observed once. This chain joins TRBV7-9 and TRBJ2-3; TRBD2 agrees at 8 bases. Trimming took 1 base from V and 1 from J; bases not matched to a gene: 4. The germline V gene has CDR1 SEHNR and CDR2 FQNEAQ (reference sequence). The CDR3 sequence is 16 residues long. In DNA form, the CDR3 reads TGTGCCAGCAGCTTAGGCTCCGGGGGGGGCACAGATACGCAGTATTTT. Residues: CASSLGSGGGTDTQYF.

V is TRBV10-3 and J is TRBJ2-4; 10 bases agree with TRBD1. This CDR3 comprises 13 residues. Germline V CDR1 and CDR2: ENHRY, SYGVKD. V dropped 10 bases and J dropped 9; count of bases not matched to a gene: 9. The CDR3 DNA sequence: TGTGCCAGTAGGACAGGGGGAACGAGCATTCAGTACTTC. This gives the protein CASRTGGTSIQYF.

The DNA for the CDR3 is TGCGCCAGCAGCAGAAGGACAGGGTCGGGGAATGAGCAGTTCTTC. It specifies CASSRRTGSGNEQFF. The chain couples TRBV5-1 to TRBJ2-1; 8 bases fit TRBD1. Germline-derived CDR1 and CDR2 are SGHRS and YFSETQ. This CDR3 region has 15 residues. Unmatched junction bases numbered 10, after V lost 4 bases and J lost 7 bases.

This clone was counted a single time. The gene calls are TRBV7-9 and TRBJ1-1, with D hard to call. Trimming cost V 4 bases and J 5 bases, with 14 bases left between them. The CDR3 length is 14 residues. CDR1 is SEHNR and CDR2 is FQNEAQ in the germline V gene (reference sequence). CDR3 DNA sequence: TGTGCCAGCAGCTACAACCAGTGGGGAACTGAAGCTTTCTTT. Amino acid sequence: CASSYNQWGTEAFF.

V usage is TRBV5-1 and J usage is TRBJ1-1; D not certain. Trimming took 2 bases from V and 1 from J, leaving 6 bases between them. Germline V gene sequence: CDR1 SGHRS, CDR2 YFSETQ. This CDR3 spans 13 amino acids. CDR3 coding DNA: TGCGCCAGCAGCTTCTCGGGGAACACTGAAGCTTTCTTT. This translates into CASSFSGNTEAFF. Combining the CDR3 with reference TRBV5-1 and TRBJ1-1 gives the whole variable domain KAGVTQTPRYLIKTRGQQVTLSCSPISGHRSVSWYQQTPGQGLQFLFEYFSETQRNKGNFPGRFSGRQFSNSRSEMNVSTLELGDSALYLCASSFSGNTEAFFGQGTRLTVV.

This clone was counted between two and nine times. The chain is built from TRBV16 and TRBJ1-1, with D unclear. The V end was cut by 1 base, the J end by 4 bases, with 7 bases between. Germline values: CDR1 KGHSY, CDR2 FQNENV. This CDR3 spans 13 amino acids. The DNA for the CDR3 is TGTGCCAGCAGCCAATTCCGGGGCACTGAAGCTTTCTTT. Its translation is CASSQFRGTEAFF.

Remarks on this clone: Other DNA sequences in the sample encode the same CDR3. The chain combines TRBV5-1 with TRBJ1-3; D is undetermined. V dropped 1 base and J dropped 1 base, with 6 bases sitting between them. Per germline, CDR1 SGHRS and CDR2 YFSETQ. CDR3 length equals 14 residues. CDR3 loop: CASSLPGSGNTIYF. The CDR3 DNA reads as TGCGCCAGCAGCTTGCCAGGATCTGGAAACACCATATATTTT.

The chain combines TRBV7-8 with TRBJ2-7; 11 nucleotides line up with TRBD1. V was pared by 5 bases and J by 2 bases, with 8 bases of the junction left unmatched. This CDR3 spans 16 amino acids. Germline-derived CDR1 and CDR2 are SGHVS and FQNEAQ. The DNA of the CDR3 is TGTGCCAGCAGCGTCACCGGGACAGGGGGACCCTACGAGCAGTACTTC. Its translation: CASSVTGTGGPYEQYF.

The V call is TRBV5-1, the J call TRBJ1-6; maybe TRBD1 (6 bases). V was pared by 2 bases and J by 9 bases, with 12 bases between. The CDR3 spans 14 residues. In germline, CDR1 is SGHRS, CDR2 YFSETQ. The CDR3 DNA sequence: TGCGCCAGCAGCTTCCAGGGGTTAGGTTCACCCCTCCACTTT. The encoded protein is CASSFQGLGSPLHF. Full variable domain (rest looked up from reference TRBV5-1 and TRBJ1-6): KAGVTQTPRYLIKTRGQQVTLSCSPISGHRSVSWYQQTPGQGLQFLFEYFSETQRNKGNFPGRFSGRQFSNSRSEMNVSTLELGDSALYLCASSFQGLGSPLHFGNGTRLTVT.

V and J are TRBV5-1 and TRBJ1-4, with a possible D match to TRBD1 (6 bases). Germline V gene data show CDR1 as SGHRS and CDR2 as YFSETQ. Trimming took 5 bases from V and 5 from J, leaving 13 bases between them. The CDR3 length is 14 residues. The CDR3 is CASRTGMGNEKLFF. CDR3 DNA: TGCGCCAGCAGAACAGGGATGGGAAATGAAAAACTGTTTTTT.

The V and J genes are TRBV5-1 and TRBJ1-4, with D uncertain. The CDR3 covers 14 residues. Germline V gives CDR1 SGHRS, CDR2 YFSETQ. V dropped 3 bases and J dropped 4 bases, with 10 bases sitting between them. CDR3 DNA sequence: TGCGCCAGCAGCTCCGACCCCCGTAATGAAAAACTGTTTTTT. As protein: CASSSDPRNEKLFF.

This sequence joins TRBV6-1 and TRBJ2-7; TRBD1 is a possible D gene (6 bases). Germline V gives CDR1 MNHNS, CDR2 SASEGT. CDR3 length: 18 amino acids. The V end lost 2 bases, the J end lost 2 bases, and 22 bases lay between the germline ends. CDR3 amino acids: CASSEIPLSNRVTYEQYF. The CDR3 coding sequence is TGTGCCAGCAGTGAAATTCCCCTCAGTAACAGGGTCACCTACGAGCAGTACTTC.

The CDR3 bases are TGTGCCAGCAGCTGGACAGGGGGCGACGGCAATCAGCCCCAGCATTTT. Protein: CASSWTGGDGNQPQHF. This chain links TRBV7-8 with TRBJ1-5; 11 positions match TRBD1. CDR1 SGHVS and CDR2 FQNEAQ come from the germline V gene. The V and J ends lost 4 bases and 2 bases, in that order; junction bases with no gene match: 4. CDR3 length: 16 residues.

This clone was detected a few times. CDR3 protein: CASSPRTGANSPLHF. For the CDR3, the DNA is TGTGCCAGTAGCCCGAGGACAGGCGCCAATTCACCCCTCCACTTT. The genes are TRBV19 and TRBJ1-6; TRBD1 matches 7 bases. V trimming: 6 bases; J trimming: 7 bases; junction bases outside the gene matches: 9. Germline CDR1 and CDR2: LNHDA and SQIVND (reference sequence). This CDR3 spans 15 amino acids.

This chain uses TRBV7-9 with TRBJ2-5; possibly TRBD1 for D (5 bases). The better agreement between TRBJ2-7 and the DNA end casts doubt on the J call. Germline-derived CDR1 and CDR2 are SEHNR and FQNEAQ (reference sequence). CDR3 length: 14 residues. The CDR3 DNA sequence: TGTGCCAGCAGCTTAATCGACAGCTCCTACGAGCAGTACTTC. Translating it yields CASSLIDSSYEQYF.

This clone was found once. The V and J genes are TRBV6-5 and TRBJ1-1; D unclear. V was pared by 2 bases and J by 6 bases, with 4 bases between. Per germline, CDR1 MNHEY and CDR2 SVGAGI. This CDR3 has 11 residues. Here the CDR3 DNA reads TGTGCCAGCAGTTACGGCGCTGAAGCTTTCTTT. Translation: CASSYGAEAFF.

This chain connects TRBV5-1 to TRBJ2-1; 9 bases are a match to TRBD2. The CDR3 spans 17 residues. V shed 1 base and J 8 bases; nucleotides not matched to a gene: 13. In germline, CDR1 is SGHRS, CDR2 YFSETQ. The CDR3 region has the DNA TGCGCCAGCAGCTTGCGGAGCCCACTAGCGGGCGGGGATGAGCAGTTCTTC. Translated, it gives CASSLRSPLAGGDEQFF. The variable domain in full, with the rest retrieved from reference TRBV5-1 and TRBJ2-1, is KAGVTQTPRYLIKTRGQQVTLSCSPISGHRSVSWYQQTPGQGLQFLFEYFSETQRNKGNFPGRFSGRQFSNSRSEMNVSTLELGDSALYLCASSLRSPLAGGDEQFFGPGTRLTVL.